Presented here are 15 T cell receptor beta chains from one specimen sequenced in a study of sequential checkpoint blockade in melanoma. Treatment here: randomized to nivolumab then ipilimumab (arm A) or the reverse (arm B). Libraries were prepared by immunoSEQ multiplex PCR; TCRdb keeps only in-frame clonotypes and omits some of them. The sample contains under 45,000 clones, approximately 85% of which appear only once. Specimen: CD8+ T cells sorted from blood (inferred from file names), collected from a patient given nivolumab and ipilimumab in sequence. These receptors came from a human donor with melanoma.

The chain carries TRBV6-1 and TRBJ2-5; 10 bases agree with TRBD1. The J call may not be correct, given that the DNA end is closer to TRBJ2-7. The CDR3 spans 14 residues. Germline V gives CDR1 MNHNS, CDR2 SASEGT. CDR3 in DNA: TGTGCCAGCAGTGCCGGGACAGGGGTTTACGAGCAGTACTTC. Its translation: CASSAGTGVYEQYF.

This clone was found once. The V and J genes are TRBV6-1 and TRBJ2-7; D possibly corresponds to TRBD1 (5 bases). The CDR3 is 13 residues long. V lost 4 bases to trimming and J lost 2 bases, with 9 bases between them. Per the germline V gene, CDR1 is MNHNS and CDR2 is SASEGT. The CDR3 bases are TGTGCCAGCAGTGGGGGCCGACCCTACGAGCAGTACTTC. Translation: CASSGGRPYEQYF.

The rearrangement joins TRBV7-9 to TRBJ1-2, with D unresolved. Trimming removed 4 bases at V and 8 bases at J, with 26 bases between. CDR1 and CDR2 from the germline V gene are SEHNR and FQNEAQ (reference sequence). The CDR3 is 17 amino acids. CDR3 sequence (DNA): TGTGCCAGCAGCTCATTGGGAGATCGACCTGCCTGGTCAGGCTACACCTTC. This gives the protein CASSSLGDRPAWSGYTF.

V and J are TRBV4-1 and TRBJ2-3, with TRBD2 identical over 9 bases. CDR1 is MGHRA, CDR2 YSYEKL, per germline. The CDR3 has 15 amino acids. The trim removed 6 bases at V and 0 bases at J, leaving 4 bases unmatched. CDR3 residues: CASRPGLASTDTQYF. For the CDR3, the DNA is TGCGCCAGCAGACCCGGACTAGCGAGCACAGATACGCAGTATTTT.

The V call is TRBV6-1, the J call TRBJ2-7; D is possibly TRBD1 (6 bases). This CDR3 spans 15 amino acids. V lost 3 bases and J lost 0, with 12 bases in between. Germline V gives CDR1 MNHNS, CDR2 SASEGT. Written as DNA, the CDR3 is TGTGCCAGCAGTGAGGGACAAAGATCCTCCTACGAGCAGTACTTC. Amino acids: CASSEGQRSSYEQYF.

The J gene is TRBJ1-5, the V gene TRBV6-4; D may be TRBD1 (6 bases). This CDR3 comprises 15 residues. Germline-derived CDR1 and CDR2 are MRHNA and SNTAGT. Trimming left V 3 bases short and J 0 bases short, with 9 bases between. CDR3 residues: CASSEGHFSNQPQHF. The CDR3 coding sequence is TGTGCCAGCAGTGAGGGACACTTTAGCAATCAGCCCCAGCATTTT.

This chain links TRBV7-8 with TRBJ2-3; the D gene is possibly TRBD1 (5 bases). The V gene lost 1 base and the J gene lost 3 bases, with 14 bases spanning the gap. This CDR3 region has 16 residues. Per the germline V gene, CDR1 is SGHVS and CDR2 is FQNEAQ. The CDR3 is CASSLDQGWGTDTQYF. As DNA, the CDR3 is TGTGCCAGCAGCTTAGACCAGGGATGGGGAACAGATACGCAGTATTTT.

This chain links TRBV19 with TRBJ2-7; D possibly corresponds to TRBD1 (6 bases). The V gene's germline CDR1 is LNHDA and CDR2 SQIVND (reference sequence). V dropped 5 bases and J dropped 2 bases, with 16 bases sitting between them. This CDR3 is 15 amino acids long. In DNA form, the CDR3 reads TGTGCCAGTAGTGCTCCGTGGCAGGGGACCTACGAGCAGTACTTC. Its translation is CASSAPWQGTYEQYF.

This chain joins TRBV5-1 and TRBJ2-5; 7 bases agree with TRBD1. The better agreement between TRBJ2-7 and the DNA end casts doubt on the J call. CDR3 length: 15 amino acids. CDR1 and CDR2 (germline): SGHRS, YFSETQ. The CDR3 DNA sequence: TGCGCCAGCAGCTACGACTTAGGGACAGCCTACGAGCAGTACTTC. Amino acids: CASSYDLGTAYEQYF.

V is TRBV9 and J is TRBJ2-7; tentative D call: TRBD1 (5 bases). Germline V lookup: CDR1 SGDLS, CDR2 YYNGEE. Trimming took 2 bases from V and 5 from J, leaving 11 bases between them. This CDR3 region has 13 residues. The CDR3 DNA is TGTGCCAGCAGCGTGACAGTCCGCCACGAGCAGTACTTC. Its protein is CASSVTVRHEQYF. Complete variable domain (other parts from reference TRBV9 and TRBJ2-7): DSGVTQTPKHLITATGQRVTLRCSPRSGDLSVYWYQQSLDQGLQFLIQYYNGEERAKGNILERFSAQQFPDLHSELNLSSLELGDSALYFCASSVTVRHEQYFGPGTRLTVT.

The CDR3 reads CASSLDSDGLGETQYF. In DNA, the CDR3 is TGTGCCAGCAGCTTGGATTCCGATGGACTCGGTGAGACCCAGTACTTC. V gene TRBV5-4 combines with J gene TRBJ2-5, with D tentatively TRBD2 (5 bases). The V gene lost 0 bases and the J gene lost 5 bases, with 17 bases spanning the gap. Germline loops: CDR1 SGHNT, CDR2 YYREEE (reference sequence). CDR3 length equals 16 residues. Drawing the rest from reference TRBV5-4 and TRBJ2-5, the complete variable domain is ETGVTQSPTHLIKTRGQQVTLRCSSQSGHNTVSWYQQALGQGPQFIFQYYREEENGRGNFPPRFSGLQFPNYSSELNVNALELDDSALYLCASSLDSDGLGETQYFGPGTRLLVL.

CDR3 loop: CASSYAVADFYEQYF. The CDR3, as DNA: TGTGCCAGCAGTTATGCGGTCGCCGACTTCTACGAGCAGTACTTC. This chain joins TRBV27 and TRBJ2-7; D remains ambiguous. CDR1 is MNHEY, CDR2 SMNVEV, per germline (reference sequence). CDR3 length equals 15 residues. The ends were cut back, 4 bases at V and 3 bases at J, with 16 bases in the middle.

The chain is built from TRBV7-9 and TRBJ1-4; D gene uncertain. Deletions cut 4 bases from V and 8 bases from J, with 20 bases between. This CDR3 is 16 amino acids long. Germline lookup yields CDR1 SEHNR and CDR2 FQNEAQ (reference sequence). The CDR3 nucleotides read TGTGCCAGCAGCTCCATGAGGACCGGGATAGACGAAAAACTGTTTTTT. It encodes CASSSMRTGIDEKLFF.

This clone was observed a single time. The DNA for the CDR3 is TGTGCCAGCACCCCCGGACAGGTTTACTACACCTTC. Encoded protein: CASTPGQVYYTF. V is TRBV6-6 and J is TRBJ1-2; 7 nucleotides agree with TRBD1. The CDR3 sequence is 12 residues long. Germline V gene sequence: CDR1 MNHNY, CDR2 SVGAGI (reference sequence). V lost 7 bases to trimming and J lost 10 bases; unmatched junction nucleotides: 9.

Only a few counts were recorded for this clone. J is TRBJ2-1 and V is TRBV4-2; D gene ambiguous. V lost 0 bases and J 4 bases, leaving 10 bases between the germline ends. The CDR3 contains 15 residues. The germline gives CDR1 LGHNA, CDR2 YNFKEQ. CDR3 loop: CASSQDGSDYNEQFF. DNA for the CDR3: TGTGCCAGCAGCCAAGACGGGTCTGATTACAATGAGCAGTTCTTC.